This record looks at one TCR beta chain sequence and its context. What it recognizes is unknown. The entry originates in a study of Tregs in tolerant kidney transplant recipients. Across the study: Sorting of CD4+CD25+CD127- cells followed roughly 3-day belatacept mixed lymphocyte reactions, sometimes with approximately five-day graft donor restimulation. General study results and limits: The small number of patients limits these findings pending further validation. Tregs expanded with activated donor B cells seemed most donor-specific. This study did not directly address biological reproducibility.

Only in-frame clones appear in the TCRdb table, and some are missing; sequencing was by immunoSEQ multiplex PCR. Here the sample spans about 44,000 clones, nearly 97% being singletons. V lost 3 bases to trimming and J lost 2 bases; unmatched junction nucleotides: 6. CDR3 length: 15 residues. Germline lookup yields CDR1 SGHRS and CDR2 YFSETQ. V is TRBV5-1 and J is TRBJ2-5, with 8 bases fitting TRBD2. Sequencing was carried out using Tregs from blood cultured with allogeneic cells. The source of this sequence is a human donor in good health. The CDR3 protein is CASSYGLADQETQYF. CDR3 in DNA: TGCGCCAGCAGCTACGGACTAGCAGATCAAGAGACCCAGTACTTC.